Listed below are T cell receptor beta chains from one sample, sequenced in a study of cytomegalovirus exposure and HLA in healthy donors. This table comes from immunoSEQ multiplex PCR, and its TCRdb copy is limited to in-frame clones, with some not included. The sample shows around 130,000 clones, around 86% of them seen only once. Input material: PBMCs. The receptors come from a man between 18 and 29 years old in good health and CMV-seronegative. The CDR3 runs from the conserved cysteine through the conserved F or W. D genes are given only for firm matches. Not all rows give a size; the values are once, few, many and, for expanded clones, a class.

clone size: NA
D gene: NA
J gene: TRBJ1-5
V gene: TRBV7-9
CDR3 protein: CASSLAVQPQHF
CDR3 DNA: TGTGCCAGCAGCTTAGCCGTTCAGCCCCAGCATTTT

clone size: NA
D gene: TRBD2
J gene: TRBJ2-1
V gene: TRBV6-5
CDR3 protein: CASGNPGGGNEQFF
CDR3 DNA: TGTGCCAGCGGGAACCCGGGAGGAGGCAATGAGCAGTTCTTC

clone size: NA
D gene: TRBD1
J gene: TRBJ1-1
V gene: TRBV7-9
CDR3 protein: CASSSINTGEAFF
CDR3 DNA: TGTGCCAGCAGCTCAATTAATACAGGGGAGGCTTTCTTT

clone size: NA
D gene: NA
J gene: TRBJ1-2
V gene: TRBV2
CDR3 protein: CASNTGPGAGYTF
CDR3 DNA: TGTGCCAGCAATACAGGGCCTGGTGCTGGCTACACCTTC

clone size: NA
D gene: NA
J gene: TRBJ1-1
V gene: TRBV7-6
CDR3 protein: CASSLLPVNTEAFF
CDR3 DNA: TGTGCCAGCAGCTTATTACCAGTGAACACTGAAGCTTTCTTT

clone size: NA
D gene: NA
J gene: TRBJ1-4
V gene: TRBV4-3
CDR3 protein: CASSKTGSPIKLFF
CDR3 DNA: TGCGCCAGCAGCAAAACCGGGAGTCCAATAAAACTGTTTTTT

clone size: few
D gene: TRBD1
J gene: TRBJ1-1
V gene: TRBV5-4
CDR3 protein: CASSSPGGTEAFF
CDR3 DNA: TGTGCCAGCAGCTCGCCAGGGGGCACTGAAGCTTTCTTT

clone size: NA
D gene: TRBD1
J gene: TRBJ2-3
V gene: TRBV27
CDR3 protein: CASRKQGARTDTQYF
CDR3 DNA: TGTGCCAGCAGGAAACAGGGGGCGAGAACAGATACGCAGTATTTT

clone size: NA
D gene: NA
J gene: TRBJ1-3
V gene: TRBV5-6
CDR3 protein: CASSLQEAAGNTIYF
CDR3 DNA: TGTGCCAGCAGCCTGCAGGAGGCGGCGGGAAACACCATATATTTT

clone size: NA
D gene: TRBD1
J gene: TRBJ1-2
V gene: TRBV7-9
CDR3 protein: CAERTGYGYTF
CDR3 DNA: TGTGCCGAGAGGACAGGTTATGGCTACACCTTC

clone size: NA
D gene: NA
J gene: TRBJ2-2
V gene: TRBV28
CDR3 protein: CASSLIIGASTGELFF
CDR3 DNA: TGTGCCAGCAGTTTAATAATAGGGGCAAGCACCGGGGAGCTGTTTTTT

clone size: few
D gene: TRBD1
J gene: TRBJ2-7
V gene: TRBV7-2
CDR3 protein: CASSREQGIDEQYF
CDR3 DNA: TGTGCCAGCAGCCGAGAACAGGGGATTGACGAGCAGTACTTC

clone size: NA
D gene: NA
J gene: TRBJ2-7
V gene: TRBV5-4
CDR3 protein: CASSSRDTNSYEQYF
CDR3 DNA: TGTGCCAGCAGCTCCCGGGACACCAACTCCTACGAGCAGTACTTC

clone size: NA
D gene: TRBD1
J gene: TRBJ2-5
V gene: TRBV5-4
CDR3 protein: CASSPGQGREETQYF
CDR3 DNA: TGTGCCAGCAGCCCAGGACAGGGGCGAGAAGAGACCCAGTACTTC

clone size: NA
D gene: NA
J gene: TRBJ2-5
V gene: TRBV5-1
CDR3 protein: CASSFSSQETQYF
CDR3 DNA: TGCGCCAGCAGCTTTAGTTCTCAAGAGACCCAGTACTTC

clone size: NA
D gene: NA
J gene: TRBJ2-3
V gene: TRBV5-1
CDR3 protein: CASSFGIHRGGTDTQYF
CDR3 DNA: TGCGCCAGCAGCTTCGGAATCCACAGGGGAGGTACAGATACGCAGTATTTT

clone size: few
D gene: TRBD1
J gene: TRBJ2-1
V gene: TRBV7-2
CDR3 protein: CASSGSGTGYNEQFF
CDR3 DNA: TGTGCCAGCAGCGGTTCCGGGACAGGGTACAATGAGCAGTTCTTC

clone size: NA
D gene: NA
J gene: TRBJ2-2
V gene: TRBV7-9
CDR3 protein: CASSVLREGVAGELFF
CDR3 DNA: TGTGCCAGCAGCGTCCTCAGGGAAGGGGTAGCCGGGGAGCTGTTTTTT

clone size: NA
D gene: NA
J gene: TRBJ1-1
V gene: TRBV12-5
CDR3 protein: CASGPSSGSEAFF
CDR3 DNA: TGTGCTAGTGGTCCCTCCAGCGGGTCTGAAGCTTTCTTT

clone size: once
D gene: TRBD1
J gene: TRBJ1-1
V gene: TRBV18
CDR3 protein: CATAGQLNTEAFF
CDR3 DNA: TGTGCCACGGCGGGACAGCTGAACACTGAAGCTTTCTTT

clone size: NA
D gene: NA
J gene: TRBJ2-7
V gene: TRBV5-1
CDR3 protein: CASSLEEEQYF
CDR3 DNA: TGCGCCAGCAGCTTGGAGGAGGAGCAGTACTTC

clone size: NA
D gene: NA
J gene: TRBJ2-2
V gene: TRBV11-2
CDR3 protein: CASSLDFRGHHTGELFF
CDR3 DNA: TGTGCCAGCAGCTTAGATTTCCGGGGACATCACACCGGGGAGCTGTTTTTT

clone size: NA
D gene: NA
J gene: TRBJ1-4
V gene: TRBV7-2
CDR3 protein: CASSLGATNEKLFF
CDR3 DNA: TGTGCCAGCAGCTTAGGTGCGACAAATGAAAAACTGTTTTTT

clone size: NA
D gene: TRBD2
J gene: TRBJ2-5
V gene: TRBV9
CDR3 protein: CASSARLAGPQETQYF
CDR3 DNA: TGTGCCAGCAGCGCAAGACTAGCGGGCCCCCAAGAGACCCAGTACTTC

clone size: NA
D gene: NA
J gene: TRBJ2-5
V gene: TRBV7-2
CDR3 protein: CASSRTTLTETQYF
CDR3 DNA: TGTGCCAGCAGCCGGACAACATTAACAGAGACCCAGTACTTC

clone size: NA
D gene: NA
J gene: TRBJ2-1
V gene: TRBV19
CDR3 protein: CASSDVLVGGSNEQFF
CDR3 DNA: TGTGCCAGTAGTGATGTACTAGTTGGTGGAAGCAATGAGCAGTTCTTC

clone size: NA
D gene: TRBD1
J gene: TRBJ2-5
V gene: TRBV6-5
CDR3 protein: CASSSRQGMVTQYF
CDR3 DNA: TGTGCCAGCAGTTCCCGACAGGGGATGGTGACCCAGTACTTC

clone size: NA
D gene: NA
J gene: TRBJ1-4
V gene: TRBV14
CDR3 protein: CASSGAAEKLFF
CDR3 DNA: TGTGCCAGCAGCGGAGCCGCCGAAAAACTGTTTTTT

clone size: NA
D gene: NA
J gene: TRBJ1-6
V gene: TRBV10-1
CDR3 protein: CASSSMAGSPLHF
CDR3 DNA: TGCGCCAGCAGCTCCATGGCGGGTTCACCCCTCCACTTT

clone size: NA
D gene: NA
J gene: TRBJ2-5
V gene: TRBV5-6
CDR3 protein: CASSLSGWSQETQYF
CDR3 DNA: TGTGCCAGCAGCTTGTCGGGGTGGAGTCAAGAGACCCAGTACTTC

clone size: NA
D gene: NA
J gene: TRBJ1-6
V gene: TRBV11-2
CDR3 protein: CASSSPWGRVLDSPLHF
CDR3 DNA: TGTGCCAGCAGCTCGCCTTGGGGCAGGGTCCTGGACTCACCCCTCCACTTT

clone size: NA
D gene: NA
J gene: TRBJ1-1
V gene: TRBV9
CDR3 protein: CASSPQGQEAFF
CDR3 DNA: TGTGCCAGCAGCCCCCAAGGACAGGAAGCTTTCTTT

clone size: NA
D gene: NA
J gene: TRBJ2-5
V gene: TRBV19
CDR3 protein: CASRETNSETQYF
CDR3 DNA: TGTGCCAGTAGGGAGACTAATTCAGAGACCCAGTACTTC

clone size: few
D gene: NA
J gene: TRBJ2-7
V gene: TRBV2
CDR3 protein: CASSAGVLEQYF
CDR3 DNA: TGTGCCAGCAGTGCGGGGGTTCTGGAGCAGTACTTC

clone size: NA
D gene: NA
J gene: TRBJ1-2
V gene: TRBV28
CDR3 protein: CASTVGGDLIYGYTF
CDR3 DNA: TGTGCCAGCACCGTAGGGGGGGACTTAATCTATGGCTACACCTTC

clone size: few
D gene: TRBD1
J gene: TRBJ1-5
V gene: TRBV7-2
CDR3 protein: CASSSGQVGDQPQHF
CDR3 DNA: TGTGCCAGCAGCTCAGGACAGGTAGGAGATCAGCCCCAGCATTTT